These 11 T cell receptor beta chains were sequenced from one sample in a study of shared clonotypes between healthy human individuals. The data were produced by immunoSEQ multiplex PCR, yet TCRdb's version contains in-frame clones alone and is incomplete. The sample holds 450,000 to 500,000 clones, around 80% seen once. The sample comprised PBMCs. The receptors shown here come from a woman aged 40-49 years in good health. Some clones in this sample may be carry-over from other donors' samples.

The rearrangement joins TRBV9 to TRBJ2-2, with no clear D. The CDR3 is 13 amino acids. The V end was cut by 0 bases, the J end by 3 bases, with 3 bases between. Germline CDR1 SGDLS, CDR2 YYNGEE. The CDR3: CASSVVYTGELFF. DNA for the CDR3: TGTGCCAGCAGCGTAGTGTACACCGGGGAGCTGTTTTTT.

A note on this clone: A far larger clone is off by one base, so a read error is likely. The chain uses TRBV7-9 and TRBJ2-1; 7 bases map to TRBD2. This CDR3 contains 16 residues. The germline V gene encodes CDR1 SEHNR and CDR2 FQNEAQ (reference sequence). The CDR3 DNA reads TGTGCCAACAGCCCCCGGGGCGGGAGCGCTTACAATGAGCAGTTCTTC. Translated: CANSPRGGSAYNEQFF. Using reference TRBV7-9 and TRBJ2-1 for the parts outside the CDR3, the full variable domain is DTGVSQNPRHKITKRGQNVTFRCDPISEHNRLYWYRQTLGQGPEFLTYFQNEAQLEKSRLLSDRFSAERPKGSFSTLEIQRTEQGDSAMYLCANSPRGGSAYNEQFFGPGTRLTVL.

Comment on this clone: It may be a read error: a sequence one base away is much more abundant. This chain links TRBV18 with TRBJ1-1, with TRBD1 matching 8 bases. The CDR3 has 13 amino acids. CDR1 KGHSH and CDR2 LQKENI come from the germline V gene. V shed 3 bases and J 11 bases; nucleotides not matched to a gene: 8. CDR3 bases: TGTGCCAGCTCACCGGGACAGGCCCTGATGGCTTTCTTT. This encodes CASSPGQALMAFF. Together with reference TRBV18 and TRBJ1-1, the CDR3 gives the full variable domain: NAGVMQNPRHLVRRRGQEARLRCSPMKGHSHVYWYRQLPEEGLKFMVYLQKENIIDESGMPKERFSAEFPKEGPSILRIQQVVRGDSAAYFCASSPGQALMAFFGQGTRLTVV.

This clone was seen many times. The rearrangement links TRBV5-1 to TRBJ2-2, with D perhaps matching TRBD2 (6 bases). The CDR3 extends over 14 amino acids. The V and J ends lost 5 bases and 7 bases respectively, with 15 bases between them. Germline V lookup: CDR1 SGHRS, CDR2 YFSETQ. The CDR3 region has the DNA TGCGCCAGCAGAGTCCACGGGGGTGACGGGGAGCTGTTTTTT. It translates to CASRVHGGDGELFF. Drawing the rest from reference TRBV5-1 and TRBJ2-2, the complete variable domain is KAGVTQTPRYLIKTRGQQVTLSCSPISGHRSVSWYQQTPGQGLQFLFEYFSETQRNKGNFPGRFSGRQFSNSRSEMNVSTLELGDSALYLCASRVHGGDGELFFGEGSRLTVL.

The chain carries TRBV28 and TRBJ2-5; D is uncertain. The V gene's germline CDR1 is MDHEN and CDR2 SYDVKM. The CDR3 length is 11 residues. V was cut by 7 bases and J by 5 bases, with 8 bases left in between. The CDR3 sequence: CASTRRETQYF. The DNA of the CDR3 is TGTGCCAGCACCCGGCGGGAGACCCAGTACTTC.

This clone was observed a single time. This chain uses TRBV4-3 with TRBJ2-3; D is unresolved. The V end lost 0 bases, the J end lost 2 bases, and 9 bases lay between the germline ends. Per the germline V gene, CDR1 is LGHNA and CDR2 is YSLEER. CDR3 length: 15 amino acids. CDR3 sequence reads: CASSQDVGNTDTQYF. The CDR3 region has the DNA TGCGCCAGCAGCCAAGATGTGGGGAACACAGATACGCAGTATTTT.

This chain uses TRBV7-2 with TRBJ2-1; D not certain. The ends were cut back, 5 bases at V and 0 bases at J, with 20 bases in the middle. This CDR3 contains 18 residues. Germline lookup yields CDR1 SGHTA and CDR2 FQGNSA. CDR3 nucleotide sequence: TGTGCCAGCAGCCCAAAATCGGCGTGGTTGCTCTCCTACAATGAGCAGTTCTTC. This sequence encodes CASSPKSAWLLSYNEQFF. Combining the CDR3 with reference TRBV7-2 and TRBJ2-1 gives the whole variable domain GAGVSQSPSNKVTEKGKDVELRCDPISGHTALYWYRQSLGQGLEFLIYFQGNSAPDKSGLPSDRFSAERTGGSVSTLTIQRTQQEDSAVYLCASSPKSAWLLSYNEQFFGPGTRLTVL.

This clone was seen a few times. The rearrangement joins TRBV7-2 to TRBJ2-7; no clear D. Looked up from germline, CDR1 is SGHTA and CDR2 is FQGNSA. The CDR3 extends over 14 amino acids. Trimming removed 5 bases from V and 7 bases from J, with 18 bases in between. CDR3 sequence: CASSPRPVTGEQYF. The DNA of the CDR3 is TGTGCCAGCAGCCCACGGCCAGTAACTGGAGAGCAGTACTTC.

The rearrangement joins TRBV6-1 to TRBJ2-5, with TRBD1 matching over 9 bases. The CDR3 extends over 15 amino acids. CDR1 and CDR2 from the germline V gene are MNHNS and SASEGT. With V trimmed by 4 bases and J by 5 bases, 8 bases remained unmatched. The chain's CDR3 is CASSGGTGRVETQYF. The CDR3 region has the DNA TGTGCCAGCAGTGGGGGGACAGGGAGGGTGGAGACCCAGTACTTC.

CDR3 sequence reads: CASSLTGGNQPQHF. DNA for the CDR3: TGTGCCAGCAGTTTAACTGGGGGCAATCAGCCCCAGCATTTT. The V and J genes are TRBV28 and TRBJ1-5; D gene ambiguous. Germline CDR1 MDHEN, CDR2 SYDVKM. This CDR3 is built from 14 residues. The ends were cut back, 2 bases at V and 2 bases at J, with 7 bases in the middle.

The chain uses TRBV5-4 and TRBJ2-3; D is perhaps TRBD2 (6 bases). Germline assignment: CDR1 SGHNT and CDR2 YYREEE (reference sequence). Trimming removed 4 bases from V and 1 base from J, with 16 bases in between. The CDR3 is 16 amino acids. The CDR3 DNA reads TGTGCCAGCAGCATAGGAAGGGCTAGCGGCACAGATACGCAGTATTTT. Translating gives CASSIGRASGTDTQYF.